These T cell receptor beta chains were read from a single sample in a study of blood T cells in healthy people across ages. TCRdb re-called the 5' RACE reads with MiXCR, one entry per CDR3 protein. The table lists about 1.6 million distinct CDR3 sequences, about 31% of them singletons. The sample was blood. Receptors originate from a woman aged 25-40 years in good health. Each CDR3 is given with its conserved first and last residue. A D gene is named only where the DNA matches it firmly. Size tells how often a clone was seen (once, few, many) or the class of an expanded clone, and some rows leave it out.

v_call	j_call	d_call	clone_size	cdr3_aa	cdr3_nt
TRBV19	TRBJ2-1	-	-	CASGRGTYNEQFF	TGTGCCAGTGGCCGGGGGACATACAATGAGCAGTTCTTC
TRBV25-1	TRBJ2-7	-	-	CASSESVPSRFDEQYF	TGTGCCAGCAGTGAATCGGTGCCTAGCCGTTTCGACGAGCAGTACTTC
TRBV4-2	TRBJ2-7	TRBD2	many	CASSQTGGPSYEQYF	TGTGCCAGCAGCCAAACGGGGGGGCCTTCCTACGAGCAGTACTTC
TRBV4-2	TRBJ2-5	-	few	CASSQELTKETQYF	TGTGCCAGCAGCCAAGAACTGACGAAAGAGACCCAGTACTTC
TRBV28	TRBJ2-1	-	few	CASIKGYNEQFF	TGTGCCAGCATCAAGGGGTACAATGAGCAGTTCTTC
TRBV7-3	TRBJ1-1	TRBD1	-	CASSAQGADGAFF	TGTGCCAGCAGCGCACAGGGGGCAGACGGGGCTTTCTTT
TRBV20-1	TRBJ1-6	-	few	CSARVGTGYNSPLHF	TGCAGTGCTAGAGTAGGCACAGGGTATAATTCACCCCTCCACTTT
TRBV27	TRBJ1-5	-	many	CASSLLGQPQHF	TGTGCCAGCAGTTTATTGGGCCAGCCCCAGCATTTT
TRBV6-7	TRBJ2-7	-	few	CASSYYDRSEQYF	TGTGCCAGCAGTTACTATGACAGGTCGGAGCAGTACTTC
TRBV6-4	TRBJ2-1	-	-	CASSDKPGVQATCNEQFF	TGTGCCAGCAGTGACAAACCTGGAGTTCAGGCAACCTGCAATGAGCAGTTCTTC
TRBV6-5	TRBJ2-1	TRBD2	few	CASTTGLAGNEQFF	TGTGCCAGCACCACGGGACTAGCGGGCAATGAGCAGTTCTTC
TRBV3-1	TRBJ2-5	TRBD2	few	CASSQDTLAAGVDRETQYF	TGTGCCAGCAGCCAGGATACCCTAGCGGCGGGAGTTGATAGAGAGACCCAGTACTTC
TRBV18	TRBJ2-3	-	few	CASSPQKDTQYF	TGTGCCAGCTCACCGCAGAAAGATACGCAGTATTTT
TRBV18	TRBJ2-1	TRBD2	few	CASSPPIGGSSYNEQFF	TGTGCCAGCTCACCACCGATCGGCGGGAGCTCCTACAATGAGCAGTTCTTC
TRBV5-4	TRBJ1-2	-	few	CASSLESSREYGHTF	TGTGCCAGCAGCTTGGAGTCCTCCAGGGAATATGGCCACACCTTC
TRBV24-1	TRBJ2-1	TRBD2	-	CATSDPGTSLNEQFF	TGTGCCACCAGTGACCCAGGGACTAGTCTTAATGAGCAGTTCTTC
TRBV4-1	TRBJ1-2	TRBD1	-	CASSQDPGGNYGYTF	TGCGCCAGCAGCCAAGATCCAGGGGGTAACTATGGCTACACCTTC
TRBV2	TRBJ2-5	TRBD2	few	CASMRELLETQYF	TGTGCCAGCATGCGGGAGTTGCTAGAGACCCAGTACTTC
TRBV4-1	TRBJ1-5	-	-	CASSGAGVGPQHF	TGCGCCAGCAGCGGGGCCGGGGTAGGGCCCCAGCATTTT
TRBV20-1	TRBJ2-7	-	-	CSAFPFVRKNYEQYF	TGCAGTGCCTTCCCTTTTGTCCGAAAAAACTACGAGCAGTACTTC
TRBV18	TRBJ2-5	-	few	CASSPPGSSRETQYF	TGTGCCAGCTCACCACCAGGGTCAAGTAGAGAGACCCAGTACTTC
TRBV2	TRBJ2-1	TRBD2	few	CASSRAGGPENEQFF	TGTGCCAGCAGTCGTGCGGGGGGGCCGGAGAATGAGCAGTTCTTC
TRBV10-3	TRBJ2-7	-	few	CASTGTLTYEQYF	TGTGCCAGCACCGGGACACTGACCTACGAGCAGTACTTC
TRBV5-5	TRBJ2-5	-	-	CASSYGRNLETQYF	TGTGCCAGCAGCTATGGACGGAATCTAGAGACCCAGTACTTC
TRBV7-9	TRBJ2-1	-	-	CASSLDRTVNEQFF	TGTGCCAGCAGCTTAGATAGGACAGTCAATGAGCAGTTCTTC
TRBV7-9	TRBJ2-1	TRBD1	-	CASSDGQGAYNEQFF	TGTGCCAGCAGCGACGGACAGGGGGCCTACAATGAGCAGTTCTTC
TRBV6-2/TRBV6-3	TRBJ2-7	TRBD2	many	CASSQREVGYEQYF	TGTGCCAGCAGTCAGCGGGAGGTAGGCTACGAGCAGTACTTC
TRBV7-9	TRBJ2-1	TRBD1	few	CASSATGTEDNEQFF	TGTGCCAGCAGCGCCACCGGGACAGAAGACAATGAGCAGTTCTTC
TRBV2	TRBJ2-5	-	-	CASSESGTEMEPQYF	TGTGCCAGCAGTGAATCCGGGACGGAAATGGAGCCCCAGTACTTC
TRBV12-3/TRBV12-4	TRBJ2-7	-	-	CASNLGAGNAYF	TGTGCCAGCAACCTGGGGGCAGGTAATGCGTACTTC
TRBV5-1	TRBJ1-3	-	-	CASRLDSAGNTIYF	TGCGCCAGCAGACTGGACAGTGCTGGAAACACCATATATTTT
TRBV20-1	TRBJ2-7	-	-	CSARILRRYEQYF	TGCAGTGCGAGAATACTCCGCCGCTACGAGCAGTACTTC
TRBV2	TRBJ1-1	-	-	CASRVAQGGTEAFF	TGTGCCAGCAGGGTCGCACAGGGTGGAACTGAAGCTTTCTTT
TRBV20-1	TRBJ2-7	-	-	CSAKPGQRSYEQYF	TGCAGTGCTAAGCCGGGACAAAGGTCCTACGAGCAGTACTTC
TRBV6-1	TRBJ1-1	-	-	CASSELRGLGTEAFF	TGTGCCAGCAGTGAACTTCGGGGGCTTGGCACTGAAGCTTTCTTT
TRBV24-1	TRBJ2-5	TRBD2	many	CATRGLAFGTQYF	TGTGCCACCAGGGGACTAGCGTTCGGGACCCAGTACTTC
TRBV20-1	TRBJ2-7	TRBD1	-	CRAVRDRGEAHEQYF	TGCAGGGCTGTCCGGGACAGGGGAGAAGCCCACGAGCAGTACTTC
TRBV6-5	TRBJ2-7	-	few	CASSYTPAHSSYEQYF	TGTGCCAGCAGTTACACTCCGGCCCACAGCTCCTACGAGCAGTACTTC
TRBV27	TRBJ2-3	-	-	CASSSRFDRRTDTQYF	TGTGCCAGCAGTTCGAGGTTTGACAGAAGAACAGATACGCAGTATTTT
TRBV28	TRBJ2-4	-	few	CASSPGQKQNIQYF	TGTGCCAGCAGTCCAGGACAGAAGCAAAACATTCAGTACTTC
TRBV13	TRBJ2-2	-	-	CASKSSGELFF	TGTGCCAGCAAGTCCAGCGGGGAGCTGTTTTTT
TRBV24-1	TRBJ2-1	TRBD2	once	CATSGPPGREQFF	TGTGCCACCAGTGGCCCCCCCGGGAGGGAGCAGTTCTTC
TRBV30	TRBJ2-7	-	-	CAWRSRGLGYEQYF	TGTGCCTGGAGGAGCAGGGGCCTGGGGTACGAGCAGTACTTC
TRBV5-1	TRBJ1-1	TRBD1	-	CASSQGQGGEAFF	TGCGCCAGCAGCCAAGGACAGGGAGGTGAAGCTTTCTTT
TRBV29-1	TRBJ2-7	-	many	CSVEDPKTYEQYF	TGCAGCGTTGAAGACCCCAAAACCTACGAGCAGTACTTC
TRBV20-1	TRBJ2-3	-	-	CRRGPPGALNTDTQYF	TGCAGGAGGGGCCCTCCCGGGGCACTTAACACAGATACGCAGTATTTT
TRBV6-1	TRBJ2-1	-	-	CASSEDRTSYNEQFF	TGTGCCAGCAGTGAAGACAGAACCTCCTACAATGAGCAGTTCTTC
TRBV12-3/TRBV12-4	TRBJ1-1	TRBD1	few	CASSSGQGGPEAFF	TGTGCCAGCAGCTCGGGACAGGGGGGCCCTGAAGCTTTCTTT
TRBV11-2	TRBJ2-5	-	-	CASRTGGPETQYF	TGTGCCAGCCGCACCGGGGGACCAGAGACCCAGTACTTC
TRBV20-1	TRBJ2-3	TRBD2	-	CSARDQVLAGQDTQYF	TGCAGTGCTAGAGATCAAGTGCTAGCGGGACAGGATACGCAGTATTTT
TRBV18	TRBJ2-6	-	-	CASSPPSGAGANVLTF	TGTGCCAGCTCACCACCGTCAGGGGCTGGGGCCAACGTCCTGACTTTC
TRBV5-1	TRBJ2-2	TRBD1	-	CASSFGTAGELFF	TGCGCCAGTAGCTTCGGGACAGCCGGGGAGCTGTTTTTT
TRBV19	TRBJ2-7	-	once	CASSIEQSASYEQYF	TGTGCCAGTAGTATTGAGCAATCGGCCTCCTACGAGCAGTACTTC
TRBV4-1	TRBJ1-4	-	-	CASSQGDLLRGATNEKLFF	TGCGCCAGCAGCCAAGGGGACCTCCTAAGGGGGGCAACTAATGAAAAACTGTTTTTT
TRBV4-1	TRBJ2-2	-	-	CASSQPTNTGELFF	TGCGCCAGCAGCCAACCTACGAACACCGGGGAGCTGTTTTTT
TRBV5-1	TRBJ2-7	-	-	CATSSGPYEQYF	TGCGCCACCAGCTCCGGACCCTACGAGCAGTACTTC
TRBV6-6	TRBJ2-7	-	few	CASSYDLSYSYEQYF	TGTGCCAGCAGTTACGACCTTAGTTACTCCTACGAGCAGTACTTC
TRBV7-2	TRBJ1-5	-	few	CASSLSLGSSNQPQHF	TGTGCCAGCAGCTTAAGTTTAGGGAGTAGCAATCAGCCCCAGCATTTT